The clone carrying this TCR beta chain appeared a few times. The target antigen is unknown. The record originates from a study of T cells in Graves' hyperthyroidism and ophthalmopathy. Study results and limitations: Most expanded thyroid clonotypes above 0.001 also appeared in blood.

Disease duration was under 3 months in the ophthalmopathy patients, who also had a Clinical Activity Score of at least 3 and a NOSPECS grade of at least 4. Not enrolled were patients with uncontrolled infection, other autoimmune disease, pregnancy or lactation. Clinical symptoms, serum thyroxine and TRAb, thyroid ultrasound and orbital computed tomography were used for the diagnoses. What was amplified from RNA transcripts were TCR beta CDR3 regions. The TCR CDR3 first-round RT-PCR relied on the HTBI primer set. TCRdb reanalysed the multiplex PCR reads using MiXCR and keeps one entry per CDR3 protein. The sample includes roughly 280,000 distinct CDR3 sequences, about 20% of them seen just once. The V gene's germline CDR1 is SGHTA and CDR2 FQGNSA. The CDR3 is 12 amino acids. V gave up 6 bases and J gave up 3 bases, with 9 bases separating them.

The specimen was blood. This TCR was recovered from a young man with Graves' ophthalmopathy. The rearrangement uses TRBV7-2 and TRBJ2-7; D unclear. This chain's CDR3 is CASSPARYEQYF. The CDR3 DNA follows: TGTGCCAGCAGTCCCGCTCGCTACGAGCAGTACTTC.